This TCR beta chain is drawn from a study of shared clonotypes between healthy human individuals. CD45RO-negative, CCR7-selected cells formed the naive CD8 fraction, which excluded terminally differentiated effector memory CD45RA+ cells. Study findings and constraints: An anticipated effect of sequencing depth on clonotype sharing among donors was recognized. Among a few donors, approximately 5% of naive CD4 clonotypes were found in common. Naive subsets generally had larger estimated richness than memory subsets.

Of note for this clone: Antigen unknown.

The germline CDR1 and CDR2 sequences are MGHRA and YSYEKL. This CDR3 region has 15 residues. Deletions cut 0 bases from V and 3 bases from J, with 9 bases between. Genomic DNA belonging to each subset was distributed in equal measure over several immunoSEQ plates. Generated by immunoSEQ multiplex PCR, the TCRdb table keeps only in-frame clones and is missing some. This table holds over 800,000 clones, 92% found once. The sequenced sample was naive CD8+ T cells sorted from blood. The chain employs TRBV4-1 and TRBJ1-5, with a tentative D call TRBD1 (5 bases). The sequence came from a young man in good health. The CDR3 DNA is TGCGCCAGCAGCCAAGAAAGGGGCCACAATCAGCCCCAGCATTTT. Its translation: CASSQERGHNQPQHF.